This TCR beta chain is drawn from a study of T cells in Graves' hyperthyroidism and ophthalmopathy (dated by TCRdb to the late 2010s). At the level of the whole study: Peripheral blood was collected at initial diagnosis, before any treatment. To identify TCR V-J signatures that set the groups apart, the researchers used a discovery cohort of about a hundred patients, made up of 40 to 45 with Graves' ophthalmopathy and some 58 with stable Graves' hyperthyroidism. Prospective prediction of ophthalmopathy was tested in an independent validation cohort of approximately 18 hyperthyroidism patients and 17 patients who later progressed to ophthalmopathy. Following sampling, methimazole starting at 30 mg daily was given to hyperthyroidism patients, and high-dose intravenous methylprednisolone was given to ophthalmopathy patients. In addition, the study compared T-cell repertoires in thyroid tissue and in blood from five or six Graves' hyperthyroidism patients. The paper reports TCR Vbeta CDR3 sequencing of over 120 peripheral blood samples: around 41 ophthalmopathy, 75 to 80 hyperthyroidism and approximately 17 progressor patients. The 95 to 100 discovery patients were divided at random into training and test sets in a 7:3 ratio. Broader findings and caveats from the paper: No statistical method was used to fix the sample size in advance, and group allocation was not hidden from the investigators. A model built on a 13 V-J signature distinguished ophthalmopathy from stable hyperthyroidism, reaching roughly 88% sensitivity and around 81% specificity in cross-validation and 80%/75% in testing. In validation, the model predicted progression to ophthalmopathy a median of approximately 6.6 months before onset, with about 70% sensitivity and about 75% specificity. Most expanded thyroid clonotypes (frequency above 0.001) were also detected in blood, a finding suggesting that blood repertoires may reflect thyroid immune responses.

The hyperthyroidism patients were between 18 and 65 years old and newly diagnosed, with a disease duration of less than 2 months. Any patient with an uncontrolled infection, another autoimmune disease, pregnancy or lactation was excluded. Diagnoses were established on the basis of clinical symptoms, serum thyroxine and TRAb, thyroid ultrasound, and orbital computed tomography. Blood from progressor patients was drawn when they were first diagnosed with hyperthyroidism, before any ophthalmopathy symptoms appeared. Ficoll-Paque density gradient centrifugation was used to isolate PBMCs from around 10 ml of fresh peripheral blood. Patients classed as progressors first received a Graves' hyperthyroidism diagnosis and then went on to develop ophthalmopathy during follow-up. Total RNA was extracted with Trizol reagent, and quality was checked on an Agilent 2100 Bioanalyzer. About this clonotype: Its antigen target is currently unknown. No much larger clone exists at a distance of one base, and base qualities are not known.

Amplification of TCR beta CDR3 regions was carried out from RNA transcripts. The first round of RT-PCR for the TCR CDR3 was performed with the HTBI primer set and the Qiagen OneStep RT-PCR kit. The libraries were constructed in a second round of multiplex PCR and then size-selected and purified. Libraries were sequenced paired-end with 100 bp reads on an Illumina HiSeq2000. In the source study's methods: Raw data were processed with SOAPnuke, discarding reads with adapters, uncalled bases, mean Phred below 15, or no exact constant-primer or identifier match. High-quality paired reads were merged using COPE v1.2.5, and each unique nucleotide sequence was defined as a clonotype. Clonotypes were aligned to IMGT TRBV, TRBD and TRBJ reference segments using MiTCR v1.1. The analysis was restricted to V-J combinations with a frequency above 0.0001, which together covered 99.2% of the repertoires. The TCS score was defined as F50 (clonal expansion) divided by E x V (chaos), with BLOSUM62-based TCRdist calculated between CDR3 peptides within each V-J. Welch's t-statistics and random forest reduced around 520 V-J features to about 12, which were used in a naive Bayes classifier (R e1071). TCRdb reprocessed the public reads (quality trimming at Q25 with fastp, clone calling with MiXCR) and kept in-frame beta chains. Merged by CDR3 protein, the rows form single entries marked with the most common genes and DNA. Here the V and J calls rest on TCRdb's processing, not on the authors' analysis. Across this sample there are 250,000 or so distinct CDR3 sequences, with more than 12% seen only once. About an eighth of the sample is taken by the ten largest.

As encoded in the germline V gene, CDR1 is MGHRA while CDR2 is YSYEKL. V is reduced by 4 bases and J by 12 bases, leaving a spacing of 28 bases between them. From the cysteine up to the phenylalanine, the CDR3 has a length of 17 residues. Only the CDR3 portion is preserved as DNA: 51 bases, with reading frame beginning at the first base. Sequenced input: blood. In this chain, TRBV4-1 is recombined with TRBJ2-1; the D gene is unclear. This TCR came from a woman aged 40 to 55 with Graves' hyperthyroidism that later progressed to Graves' ophthalmopathy. The nucleotide sequence reads TGCGCCAGCAGCCGCTATCCCCCCCCTGGATCCTACGGTGGGCAGTTCTTC. It codes for CASSRYPPPGSYGGQFF.